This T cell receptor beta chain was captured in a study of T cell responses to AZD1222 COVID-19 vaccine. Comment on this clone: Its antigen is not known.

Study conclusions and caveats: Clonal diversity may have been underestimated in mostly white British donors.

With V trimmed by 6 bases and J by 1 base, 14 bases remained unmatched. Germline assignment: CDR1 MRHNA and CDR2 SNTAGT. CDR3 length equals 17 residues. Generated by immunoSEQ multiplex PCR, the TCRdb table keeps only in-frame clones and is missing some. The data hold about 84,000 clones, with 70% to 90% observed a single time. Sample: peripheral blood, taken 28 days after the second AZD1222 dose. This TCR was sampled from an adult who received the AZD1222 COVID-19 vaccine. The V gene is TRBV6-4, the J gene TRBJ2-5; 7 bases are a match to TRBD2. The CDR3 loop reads CASRASWDRGVQETQYF. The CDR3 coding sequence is TGTGCCAGCAGGGCCAGCTGGGACCGGGGGGTCCAAGAGACCCAGTACTTC.